The clone carrying this T cell receptor beta chain appeared a few times. Antigen: not known. The data stem from a study of early T cells in non-severe SARS-CoV-2 infection. A single record per CDR3 protein comes from TCRdb applying MiXCR to the 5' RACE reads. The table lists 100,000 to 120,000 distinct CDR3 sequences, 10% to 15% of them singletons. Whole-study results and caveats: Private and CD4 specificities were missed by VDJdb matching, skewed to anti-spike CD8.

The V gene lost 6 bases and the J gene lost 6 bases, with 15 bases spanning the gap. Germline assignment: CDR1 MNHNS and CDR2 SASEGT. This CDR3 contains 14 residues. V is TRBV6-1 and J is TRBJ1-5, with D possibly TRBD1 on 6 matching bases. This receptor was obtained from an adult who was a healthcare worker with PCR-confirmed SARS-CoV-2 infection or an uninfected control (not recorded which). The source was whole blood, collected at baseline. Here the CDR3 reads CASRPDQGSQPQHF. CDR3 in DNA: TGTGCCAGCAGGCCGGACCAGGGGAGTCAGCCCCAGCATTTT.